These 2 T cell receptor beta chains were sequenced from one sample in a study of T cells in Graves' hyperthyroidism and ophthalmopathy. Researchers took RNA transcripts and amplified the TCR beta CDR3 regions from them. RT-PCR in the first round (using the HTBI primer set) targeted the TCR CDR3. In TCRdb, the multiplex PCR reads were re-called with MiXCR into one record per CDR3 protein. This sample has 200,000 to 250,000 distinct CDR3 sequences, with about 15% found just once. The source material was blood. These receptors were obtained from a woman in her late teens or twenties with Graves' ophthalmopathy.

This clonotype was picked up many times. The chain links TRBV27 to TRBJ1-2, with 10 bases matching TRBD1. V was clipped by 6 bases and J by 4 bases; unmatched bases: 14. The germline CDR1 and CDR2 sequences are MNHEY and SMNVEV (reference sequence). The CDR3 runs to 17 residues. CDR3: CASSMNAGTGDVYGYTF. Here the CDR3 DNA reads TGTGCCAGCAGCATGAATGCCGGGACAGGGGATGTCTATGGCTACACCTTC.

CDR3 loop: CASSQDLGGLGETQYF. The DNA of the CDR3 is TGTGCCAGCAGCCAAGATTTAGGGGGCCTTGGGGAGACCCAGTACTTC. The J gene is TRBJ2-5, the V gene TRBV4-2; 7 bases agree with TRBD1. From germline, CDR1 is LGHNA and CDR2 YNFKEQ. After removal of 0 bases from V and 5 bases from J, the junction contained 9 bases not matched to a gene. There are 16 residues in the CDR3.